Following are 8 T cell receptor beta chains from one sample sequenced in a study of T cells after yellow fever vaccination (dated by TCRdb to 2018 to 2020). The treatment or condition label corresponds to: live attenuated yellow fever vaccine strain. The library was prepared using 5' RACE. TCRdb names Illumina NovaSeq 6000 as the instrument used. TCRdb trimmed public reads at Q25 via fastp, called clones via MiXCR and kept in-frame beta chains. All rows with the same CDR3 protein become a single entry with the most common DNA and genes. The sample table lists some 300,000 distinct CDR3 sequences, approximately 8% of them with a count of one. About 3% of the sample rests with the top ten. The specimen was CD4+ T cells sorted from PBMCs, collected 5 days after the yellow fever booster vaccination. These receptors were collected from a man between 18 and 29 years old who received the YFV17D yellow fever vaccine.

This sequence joins TRBV7-2 and TRBJ2-2; TRBD1 matches at 8 bases. The germline CDR1 and CDR2 sequences are SGHTA and FQGNSA. CDR3 length: 21 residues. Trimming removed 0 bases from V and 1 base from J; junction bases left unmatched: 16. The CDR3 protein is CASSLAGRGLRIMRNTGELFF. CDR3 coding DNA: TGTGCCAGCAGCTTAGCGGGCAGGGGGCTCAGGATTATGAGGAACACCGGGGAGCTGTTTTTT. The full variable domain, rest sourced from reference TRBV7-2 and TRBJ2-2, is GAGVSQSPSNKVTEKGKDVELRCDPISGHTALYWYRQSLGQGLEFLIYFQGNSAPDKSGLPSDRFSAERTGGSVSTLTIQRTQQEDSAVYLCASSLAGRGLRIMRNTGELFFGEGSRLTVL.

This chain joins TRBV12-3 or TRBV12-4 and TRBJ1-2, with TRBD1 matching over 8 bases. J lost 7 bases, V lost 6 bases, and 13 bases had no gene match. The CDR3 has 15 residues. The CDR3 spells CASRPDRPGGSGYTF. The CDR3 coding sequence is TGTGCCAGCAGGCCCGACCGCCCAGGGGGCTCTGGCTACACCTTC.

The chain links TRBV4-3 to TRBJ2-3, with D possibly TRBD1 on 5 matching bases. V was cut by 4 bases and J by 2 bases, with 16 bases left in between. Germline V gives CDR1 LGHNA, CDR2 YSLEER. The CDR3 covers 16 residues. The CDR3 DNA reads as TGCGCCAGCAGCCCCGGGCTGGGGCTGTACACAGATACGCAGTATTTT. Its translation is CASSPGLGLYTDTQYF.

This clonotype was picked up a small number of times. The chain has TRBV20-1 and TRBJ1-5; no clear D. V lost 2 bases and J 5 bases, leaving 10 bases between the germline ends. The CDR3 consists of 13 residues. Germline values: CDR1 DFQATT, CDR2 SNEGSKA (reference sequence). The CDR3 loop is CSARTQWDQPQHF. CDR3 coding DNA: TGCAGTGCTAGAACCCAGTGGGATCAGCCCCAGCATTTT.

This clonotype was picked up many times. This chain connects TRBV6-5 to TRBJ1-2; 7 nucleotides align to TRBD1. The CDR3 consists of 15 residues. With V trimmed by 6 bases and J by 1 base, 8 bases remained unmatched. Germline V gives CDR1 MNHEY, CDR2 SVGAGI. This CDR3 is CASSNRDSLNYGYTF. In DNA, the CDR3 is TGTGCCAGCAGCAACCGGGACAGCCTTAACTATGGCTACACCTTC.

This clonotype has at least ten counts. The rearrangement joins TRBV5-5 to TRBJ2-3, with a tentative D call TRBD1 (8 bases). This CDR3 has 16 amino acids. Looked up from germline, CDR1 is SGHKS and CDR2 is YYEKEE (reference sequence). Trimming took 1 base from V and 4 from J, leaving 16 bases between them. The CDR3: CASSLFGQGGADTQYF. CDR3 in DNA: TGTGCCAGCAGCTTGTTTGGACAGGGAGGGGCAGATACGCAGTATTTT.

This clonotype was detected ten times or more. The chain recombines TRBV6-2 or TRBV6-3 with TRBJ1-5; D is unresolved. This CDR3 comprises 13 residues. Deletions cut 7 bases from V and 6 bases from J, with 13 bases between. Germline V gene lookup returns CDR1 MNHEY and CDR2 SVGEGT. CDR3 in amino acids: CASTKERGQPQHF. DNA for the CDR3: TGTGCCAGCACCAAAGAACGCGGTCAGCCCCAGCATTTT.

This clonotype was seen more than once but under ten times. The rearrangement links TRBV6-2 or TRBV6-3 to TRBJ1-2; D unclear. V was trimmed by 4 bases and J by 0 bases, leaving 6 bases between them. Germline V gene data show CDR1 as MNHEY and CDR2 as SVGEGT. This CDR3 has 13 residues. CDR3 DNA: TGTGCCAGCAGTTCCGGGGCTAACTATGGCTACACCTTC. Its protein is CASSSGANYGYTF.